This T cell receptor (beta chain) was recorded in a study of cytomegalovirus exposure and HLA in healthy donors. The CDR3 covers 17 residues. Looked up from germline, CDR1 is SGHRS and CDR2 is YFSETQ. With respect to this clone: Compared with germline, one end of the junction differs, possibly owing to a read error.

The PCR ran on 60 Vbeta and 13 Jbeta primers. Clones were read by immunoSEQ multiplex PCR, and TCRdb kept only the in-frame ones, dropping some. The sample yields 90,000 to 120,000 clones, roughly 87% seen once. There were likely unrecorded immune exposures, though donors were nominally healthy when sampled. What was sequenced was PBMCs. This receptor was obtained from a man aged 25 to 45 in good health and CMV-seropositive. The chain uses TRBV5-1 and TRBJ2-6; tentatively, D is TRBD1 (5 bases). CDR3 sequence reads: CASGNTGGLTGANGLTF. The DNA for the CDR3 is TGCGCCAGCGGGAATACAGGCGGTCTTACTGGGGCCAACGGCCTGACTTTC.